This TCR beta chain was captured in a study of blood T cell repertoires in COVID-19. Study at large: COVID-19 samples, acute and convalescent, were from the United States, Italy and Spain. Sources were T cells, B-cell-depleted T cells, or PBMCs; the material itself was cDNA or gDNA.

In the source study's methods: Reference gene primer amplification gave nucleated cell count estimates. Clones were sequenced by immunoSEQ multiplex PCR, and TCRdb holds only the in-frame ones, with some missing. From that table come the V and J calls and clone size; the DNA was used to work out D and trimming. The sample contains about 190,000 clones, approximately 91% of which appear only once. Germline V lookup: CDR1 SGHRS, CDR2 YFSETQ. The CDR3 covers 17 residues. V was clipped by 8 bases and J by 2 bases; unmatched bases: 11. Sequences were obtained from peripheral blood. The chain joins TRBV5-1 to TRBJ2-1, with 12 nucleotides matching TRBD1. This TCR was recovered from a man aged 35 to 55 with acute or convalescent COVID-19. The DNA of the CDR3 is TGCGCCAGTTCGGGACAGGGGGCGAGTCGGCCCTACAATGAGCAGTTCTTC. It translates to CASSGQGASRPYNEQFF. The full variable domain, its missing parts supplied by reference TRBV5-1 and TRBJ2-1, is KAGVTQTPRYLIKTRGQQVTLSCSPISGHRSVSWYQQTPGQGLQFLFEYFSETQRNKGNFPGRFSGRQFSNSRSEMNVSTLELGDSALYLCASSGQGASRPYNEQFFGPGTRLTVL.